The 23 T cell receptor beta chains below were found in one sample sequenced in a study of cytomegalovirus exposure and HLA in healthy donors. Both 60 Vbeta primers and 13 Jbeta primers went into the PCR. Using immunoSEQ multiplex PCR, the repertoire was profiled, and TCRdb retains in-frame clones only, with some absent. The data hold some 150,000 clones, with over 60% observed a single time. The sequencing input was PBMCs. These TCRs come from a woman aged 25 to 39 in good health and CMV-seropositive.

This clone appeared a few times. The CDR3 region has the DNA TGTGCCAGCAGTTCGCCGGGACAGGGGCAAGAGACCCAGTACTTC. Translated: CASSSPGQGQETQYF. The chain is built from TRBV2 and TRBJ2-5; 10 bases are a match to TRBD1. This CDR3 region has 15 residues. With 5 bases clipped from V and 2 bases from J, the junction kept 5 bases outside the gene matches. Germline CDR1 and CDR2: SNHLY and FYNNEI.

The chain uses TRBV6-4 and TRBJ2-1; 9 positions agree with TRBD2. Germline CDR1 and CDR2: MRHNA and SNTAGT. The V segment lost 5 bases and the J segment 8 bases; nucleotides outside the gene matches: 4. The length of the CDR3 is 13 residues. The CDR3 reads CASSSSGSYEQFF. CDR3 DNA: TGTGCCAGCAGTAGTAGCGGGAGCTATGAGCAGTTCTTC.

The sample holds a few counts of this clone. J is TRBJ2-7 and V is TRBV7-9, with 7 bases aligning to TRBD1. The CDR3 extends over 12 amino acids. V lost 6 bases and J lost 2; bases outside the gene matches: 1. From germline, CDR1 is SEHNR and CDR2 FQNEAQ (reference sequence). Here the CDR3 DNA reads TGTGCCAGCAGGGACAGGACCTACGAGCAGTACTTC. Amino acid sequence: CASRDRTYEQYF.

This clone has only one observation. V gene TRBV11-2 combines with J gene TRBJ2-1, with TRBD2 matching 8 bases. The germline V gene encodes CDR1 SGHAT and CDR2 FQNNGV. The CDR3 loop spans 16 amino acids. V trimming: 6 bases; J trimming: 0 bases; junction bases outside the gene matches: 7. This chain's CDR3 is CASSGGGPSSYNEQFF. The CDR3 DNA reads TGTGCCAGCAGTGGCGGGGGGCCGAGCTCCTACAATGAGCAGTTCTTC.

CDR3 region: CATMGQGRDEQYF. The CDR3 DNA follows: TGTGCCACCATGGGACAGGGTCGGGACGAGCAGTACTTC. V is TRBV15 and J is TRBJ2-7, with TRBD1 identical over 9 bases. V lost 7 bases, J lost 5 bases, and 6 bases stayed unmatched. This CDR3 is built from 13 residues. From germline, CDR1 is LNHNV and CDR2 YYDKDF (reference sequence).

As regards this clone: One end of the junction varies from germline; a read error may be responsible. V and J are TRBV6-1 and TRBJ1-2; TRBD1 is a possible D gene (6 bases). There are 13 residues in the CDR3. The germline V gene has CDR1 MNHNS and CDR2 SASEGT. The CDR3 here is CASREGGPRDYTF. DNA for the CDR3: TGTGCCAGCAGGGAAGGGGGGCCGCGCGACTACACCTTC.

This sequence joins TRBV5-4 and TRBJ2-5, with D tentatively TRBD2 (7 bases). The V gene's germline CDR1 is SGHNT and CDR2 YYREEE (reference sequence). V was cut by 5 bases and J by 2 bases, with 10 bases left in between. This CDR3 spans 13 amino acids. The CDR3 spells CASSRGAQETQYF. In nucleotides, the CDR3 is TGTGCCAGCAGTCGGGGGGCTCAAGAGACCCAGTACTTC. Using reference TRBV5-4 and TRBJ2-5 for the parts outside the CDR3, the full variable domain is ETGVTQSPTHLIKTRGQQVTLRCSSQSGHNTVSWYQQALGQGPQFIFQYYREEENGRGNFPPRFSGLQFPNYSSELNVNALELDDSALYLCASSRGAQETQYFGPGTRLLVL.

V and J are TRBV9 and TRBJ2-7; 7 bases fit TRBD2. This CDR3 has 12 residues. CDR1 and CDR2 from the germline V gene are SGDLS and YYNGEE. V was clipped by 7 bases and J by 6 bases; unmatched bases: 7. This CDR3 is CASGSGTGEQYF. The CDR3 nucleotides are TGTGCCAGCGGGAGCGGGACCGGCGAGCAGTACTTC.

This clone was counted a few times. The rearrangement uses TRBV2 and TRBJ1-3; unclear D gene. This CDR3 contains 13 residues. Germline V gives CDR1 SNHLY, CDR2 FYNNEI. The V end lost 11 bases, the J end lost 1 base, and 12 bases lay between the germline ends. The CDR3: CARSTGSGNTIYF. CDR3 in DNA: TGTGCCCGGTCCACGGGGTCTGGAAACACCATATATTTT.

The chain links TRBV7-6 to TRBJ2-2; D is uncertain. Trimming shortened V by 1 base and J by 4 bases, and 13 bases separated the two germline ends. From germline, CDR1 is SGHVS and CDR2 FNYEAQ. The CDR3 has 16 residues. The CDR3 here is CASSLVSVSGTGELFF. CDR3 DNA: TGTGCCAGCAGCTTAGTGTCAGTTTCGGGCACCGGGGAGCTGTTTTTT.

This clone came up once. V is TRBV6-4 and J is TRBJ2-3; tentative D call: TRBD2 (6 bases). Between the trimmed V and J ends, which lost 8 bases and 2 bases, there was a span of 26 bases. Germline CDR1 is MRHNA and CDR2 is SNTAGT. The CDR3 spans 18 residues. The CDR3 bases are TGTGCCAGCGAAGGTTCGGGGGACCTCAGGGTGCACACAGATACGCAGTATTTT. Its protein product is CASEGSGDLRVHTDTQYF.

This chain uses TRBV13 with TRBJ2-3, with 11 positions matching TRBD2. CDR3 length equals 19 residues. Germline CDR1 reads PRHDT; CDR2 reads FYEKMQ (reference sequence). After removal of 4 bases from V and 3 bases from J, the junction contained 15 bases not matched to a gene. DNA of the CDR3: TGTGCCAGCAGCTCCCGGGTAGCGGGGGGGTCGAGGTCGACAGATACGCAGTATTTT. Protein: CASSSRVAGGSRSTDTQYF.

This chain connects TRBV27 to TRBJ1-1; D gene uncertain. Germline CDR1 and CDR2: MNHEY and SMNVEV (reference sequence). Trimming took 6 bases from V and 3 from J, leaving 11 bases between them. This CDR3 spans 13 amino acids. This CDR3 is CASRKTTYTEAFF. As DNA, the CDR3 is TGTGCCAGCAGGAAAACCACATACACTGAAGCTTTCTTT.

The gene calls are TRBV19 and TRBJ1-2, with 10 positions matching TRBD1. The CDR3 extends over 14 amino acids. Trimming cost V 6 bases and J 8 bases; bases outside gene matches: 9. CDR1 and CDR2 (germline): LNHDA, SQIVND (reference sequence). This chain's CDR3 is CASSRRQGAYGYTF. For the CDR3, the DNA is TGTGCCAGTAGCCGTCGACAGGGGGCATACGGCTACACCTTC.

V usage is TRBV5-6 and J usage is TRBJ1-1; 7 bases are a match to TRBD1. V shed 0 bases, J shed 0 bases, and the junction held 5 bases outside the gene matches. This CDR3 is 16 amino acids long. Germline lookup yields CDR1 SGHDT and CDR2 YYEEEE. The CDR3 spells CASSLGRDSVNTEAFF. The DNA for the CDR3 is TGTGCCAGCAGCTTGGGCCGGGACAGCGTGAACACTGAAGCTTTCTTT.

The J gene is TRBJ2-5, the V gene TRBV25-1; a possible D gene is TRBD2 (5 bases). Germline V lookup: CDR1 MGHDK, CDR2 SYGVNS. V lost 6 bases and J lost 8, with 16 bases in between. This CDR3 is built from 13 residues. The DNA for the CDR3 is TGTGCCAGCAGCTCAACGGAGAGGGATACCCAGTACTTC. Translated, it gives CASSSTERDTQYF.

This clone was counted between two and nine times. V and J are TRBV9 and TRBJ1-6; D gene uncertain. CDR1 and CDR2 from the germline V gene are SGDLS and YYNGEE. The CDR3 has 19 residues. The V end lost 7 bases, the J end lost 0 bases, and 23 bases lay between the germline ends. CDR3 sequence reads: CASGEGGKTLSSYNSPLHF. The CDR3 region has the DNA TGTGCCAGCGGGGAGGGCGGTAAAACCCTCAGCTCCTATAATTCACCCCTCCACTTT.

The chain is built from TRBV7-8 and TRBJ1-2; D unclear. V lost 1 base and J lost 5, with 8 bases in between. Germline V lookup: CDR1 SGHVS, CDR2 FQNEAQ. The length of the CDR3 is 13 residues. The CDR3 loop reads CASSLVGGYGYTF. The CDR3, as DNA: TGTGCCAGCAGCTTAGTAGGAGGGTATGGCTACACCTTC.

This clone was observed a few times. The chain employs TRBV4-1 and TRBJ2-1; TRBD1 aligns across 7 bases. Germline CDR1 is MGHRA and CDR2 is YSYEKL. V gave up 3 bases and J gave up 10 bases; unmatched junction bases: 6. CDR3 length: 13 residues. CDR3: CASSQTGLGEQFF. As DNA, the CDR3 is TGCGCCAGCAGCCAGACAGGGTTAGGCGAGCAGTTCTTC.

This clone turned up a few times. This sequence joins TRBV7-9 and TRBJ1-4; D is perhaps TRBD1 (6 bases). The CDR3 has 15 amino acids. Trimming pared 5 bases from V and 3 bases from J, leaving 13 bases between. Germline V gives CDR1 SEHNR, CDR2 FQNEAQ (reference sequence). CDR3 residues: CASSQRGHPNEKLFF. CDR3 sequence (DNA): TGTGCCAGCAGCCAGAGGGGACACCCTAATGAAAAACTGTTTTTT.

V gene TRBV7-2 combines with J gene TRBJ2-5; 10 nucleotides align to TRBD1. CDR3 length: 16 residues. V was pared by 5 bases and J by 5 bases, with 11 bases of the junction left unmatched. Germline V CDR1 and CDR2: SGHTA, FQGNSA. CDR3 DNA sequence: TGTGCCAGCAGCCTCTTCCGGGACAGGGGTGAGGAGACCCAGTACTTC. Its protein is CASSLFRDRGEETQYF.

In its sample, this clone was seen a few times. CDR3 in DNA: TGTGCCAGCTCACCAGACTTGAACTCTGGAAACACCATATATTTT. Protein sequence: CASSPDLNSGNTIYF. This chain uses TRBV18 with TRBJ1-3, with D uncertain. Trimming cost V 2 bases and J 0 bases, with 8 bases left between them. CDR3 size: 15 residues. CDR1 and CDR2 (germline): KGHSH, LQKENI. The full variable domain, in which reference TRBV18 and TRBJ1-3 provide the parts outside the CDR3, is NAGVMQNPRHLVRRRGQEARLRCSPMKGHSHVYWYRQLPEEGLKFMVYLQKENIIDESGMPKERFSAEFPKEGPSILRIQQVVRGDSAAYFCASSPDLNSGNTIYFGEGSWLTVV.

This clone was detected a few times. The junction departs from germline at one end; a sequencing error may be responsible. The CDR3 is CASNLTAGGNSPLHF. The CDR3 DNA reads TGTGCCAGCAACTTAACGGCTGGCGGGAATTCACCCCTCCACTTT. The gene calls are TRBV7-3 and TRBJ1-6, with D hard to call. The germline V gene encodes CDR1 SGHTA and CDR2 FQGTGA. CDR3 size: 15 residues.